This is a list of T cell receptor beta chains from one sample in a study of blood T cells in healthy people across ages. TCRdb re-derived calls from the 5' RACE reads in MiXCR, one entry per CDR3 protein. Among 1.5 million to 2 million distinct CDR3 sequences listed, approximately 40% were seen once. The sample comprised blood. Receptors were obtained from a human donor in good health. Both conserved end residues are part of each CDR3. The D gene is left open where the match is weak. The size of a clone is reported for some rows only, either as once, few or many, or as a class for expanded clones.

TRBV5-1	TRBJ1-2	TRBD1	NA	CASRPETGHYGYTF	TGCGCCAGCAGACCCGAGACAGGGCACTATGGCTACACCTTC
TRBV7-2	TRBJ1-6	NA	once	CASSLSATVDSPLHF	TGTGCCAGCAGCTTATCCGCAACCGTTGATTCACCCCTCCACTTT
TRBV29-1	TRBJ1-1	NA	few	CSVALLSWNTEAFF	TGCAGCGTCGCATTACTGAGCTGGAACACTGAAGCTTTCTTT
TRBV21-1	TRBJ2-2	NA	NA	CASSMTGVNTGELFF	TGTGCCAGCAGCATGACAGGGGTGAACACCGGGGAGCTGTTTTTT
TRBV6-2/TRBV6-3	TRBJ2-3	TRBD1	once	CASSYGTGASTDTQYF	TGTGCCAGCAGTTACGGGACAGGGGCCAGCACAGATACGCAGTATTTT
TRBV20-1	TRBJ2-1	NA	few	CSAFRIGSVNNEQFF	TGCAGTGCTTTCCGAATAGGGTCGGTAAACAATGAGCAGTTCTTC
TRBV12-3/TRBV12-4	TRBJ2-7	NA	few	CASSGRTASFSYEQYF	TGTGCCAGCAGTGGTCGGACAGCCTCGTTCTCCTACGAGCAGTACTTC
TRBV20-1	TRBJ1-5	NA	once	CSARDRLGNQPQHF	TGCAGTGCTAGAGACAGGTTGGGCAATCAGCCCCAGCATTTT
TRBV20-1	TRBJ1-6	NA	NA	CSARDFTGRSNSPLHF	TGCAGTGCTAGAGATTTTACAGGCAGGTCGAATTCACCCCTCCACTTT
TRBV28	TRBJ1-1	NA	NA	CASSLHGGRRNTEAFF	TGTGCCAGCAGTTTACATGGGGGGCGTCGGAACACTGAAGCTTTCTTT
TRBV24-1	TRBJ2-5	NA	few	CATSDRDSGETQYF	TGTGCCACCAGTGATCGGGATAGCGGAGAGACCCAGTACTTC